The subject of this entry is one T cell receptor beta chain. There is no known antigen for this receptor. One base away there is no much larger clone; base qualities are not given. Because repertoires were sampled repeatedly during chemoradiotherapy, clonal expansion in the tumor microenvironment could be followed. The CDR3 covers 15 residues, taking in both the cysteine and the phenylalanine. Only the CDR3 portion is preserved as DNA: 45 bases, with reading frame beginning at the first base. Clipping removes 4 bases from V and 9 bases from J, with 14 as the unmatched junction base count. CDR1 and CDR2 were assigned from the germline V gene as SGHNT and YENEEA. The entry originates in a study of chemoradiotherapy in HPV16-positive cancers (dated by TCRdb to between 2021 and 2023). For the wider study: Functional T-cell assays on cells from two HPV16-positive patients defined candidate HPV-specific T-cell clones and common TCR motifs. The study set out to ask whether T-cell immunity against the HPV oncoproteins E6 and E7 changes over the course of chemoradiotherapy and whether that immunity affects survival. Next, the candidate HPV-specific TCRs and motifs were followed in TCR repertoires from under 95 patients with HPV-related cancers. The investigation overall reported the following: Improved recurrence-free survival in HPV16-positive patients was associated with expansion of HPV-responsive T cells during chemoradiotherapy. The functional definition of HPV-specific T cells was derived from only two HPV16-positive patients, and the survival association was reported for HPV16-positive patients. Expansion of candidate HPV-specific clones and E7-related TCR motifs was observed in the tumor microenvironment during treatment, whereas no such expansion was observed for non-HPV-specific T cells.

The library was produced with the immunoSEQ multiplex PCR assay. TCRdb limited this immuneACCESS table to in-frame rearrangements with V and J called. A share of clones is missing; checked studies link under half to unresolved V genes, and the rest is unexplained. Counted in this sample were about 11,000 clones; 90% to 95% of them appeared once. About 1.8% of the sample goes to the ten largest clones. The chain uses TRBV11-3 and TRBJ2-5, and 7 junctional nucleotides match TRBD2. The material sequenced was blood, taken from a patient who underwent chemoradiotherapy. This TCR was sampled from a human donor with HPV-associated anogenital cancer. The sequenced DNA is TGTGCCAGCAGCTCAATCTCCGGGCCCCGGGGGGCCCAGTACTTC. This sequence encodes CASSSISGPRGAQYF.